The 7 T cell receptor beta chains below all came from one sample that was sequenced in a study of blood T cell repertoires in COVID-19. Here immunoSEQ multiplex PCR was the method, and the copy in TCRdb shows in-frame clones only, minus some. The table lists about 140,000 clones, around 88% of them singletons. Sample: peripheral blood. Receptor source: a man aged 60 to 75 with active or convalescent COVID-19.

The chain couples TRBV7-2 to TRBJ1-5; no definite D call. V was pared by 3 bases and J by 0 bases, with 9 bases between. The CDR3 sequence is 15 residues long. The germline gives CDR1 SGHTA, CDR2 FQGNSA. Written as DNA, the CDR3 is TGTGCCAGCAGCTTCTGGCCCAATAGCAATCAGCCCCAGCATTTT. This codes for CASSFWPNSNQPQHF.

The chain combines TRBV7-2 with TRBJ2-7, with 10 bases aligning to TRBD1. After removal of 2 bases from V and 2 bases from J, the junction contained 3 bases not matched to a gene. This CDR3 region has 15 residues. Germline V lookup: CDR1 SGHTA, CDR2 FQGNSA. CDR3 residues: CASSLTGTGAYEQYF. In nucleotides, the CDR3 is TGTGCCAGCAGCTTAACCGGGACAGGGGCCTACGAGCAGTACTTC.

The V gene is TRBV15, the J gene TRBJ1-1; 8 bases line up with TRBD1. The ends lost 2 bases at V and 4 bases at J; junction bases unmatched: 3. Per the germline V gene, CDR1 is LNHNV and CDR2 is YYDKDF (reference sequence). The CDR3 length is 14 residues. CDR3 sequence: CATSRQGASTEAFF. In nucleotides, the CDR3 is TGTGCCACCAGCAGACAGGGGGCTAGCACTGAAGCTTTCTTT.

The chain uses TRBV9 and TRBJ2-1; unclear D gene. The CDR3 is made up of 12 amino acids. Trimming left V 1 base short and J 8 bases short, with 7 bases between. The germline CDR1 and CDR2 sequences are SGDLS and YYNGEE. The chain's CDR3 is CASSVYFDEQFF. In DNA, the CDR3 is TGTGCCAGCAGCGTATATTTCGATGAGCAGTTCTTC. Filled out from reference TRBV9 and TRBJ2-1, the complete variable domain reads DSGVTQTPKHLITATGQRVTLRCSPRSGDLSVYWYQQSLDQGLQFLIQYYNGEERAKGNILERFSAQQFPDLHSELNLSSLELGDSALYFCASSVYFDEQFFGPGTRLTVL.

This chain uses TRBV20-1 with TRBJ2-3; D gene uncertain. The CDR3 has 11 residues. V was shortened by 3 bases and J by 6 bases, with 7 bases between the two germline ends. CDR1 is DFQATT and CDR2 is SNEGSKA in the germline V gene (reference sequence). Written as DNA, the CDR3 is TGCAGTGCTAGCCCCTCGGATACGCAGTATTTT. This translates into CSASPSDTQYF.

This clone was observed a single time. The V call is TRBV5-1, the J call TRBJ1-1, with D tentatively TRBD1 (6 bases). The CDR3 length is 14 residues. Trimming pared 4 bases from V and 5 bases from J, leaving 15 bases between. Germline CDR1 is SGHRS and CDR2 is YFSETQ. In DNA form, the CDR3 reads TGCGCCAGCAGCATGGGACACCGAGGGACTGAAGCTTTCTTT. This gives the protein CASSMGHRGTEAFF. The full variable domain, with the rest looked up from reference TRBV5-1 and TRBJ1-1, is KAGVTQTPRYLIKTRGQQVTLSCSPISGHRSVSWYQQTPGQGLQFLFEYFSETQRNKGNFPGRFSGRQFSNSRSEMNVSTLELGDSALYLCASSMGHRGTEAFFGQGTRLTVV.

This chain uses TRBV14 with TRBJ2-5, with 9 bases fitting TRBD1. This CDR3 region has 17 residues. Unmatched junction bases numbered 9, after V lost 2 bases and J lost 2 bases. The germline gives CDR1 SGHDN, CDR2 FVKESK. Here the CDR3 DNA reads TGTGCCAGCAGCCAAACCGGGACAGGGCCTATACAAGAGACCCAGTACTTC. Translation: CASSQTGTGPIQETQYF.